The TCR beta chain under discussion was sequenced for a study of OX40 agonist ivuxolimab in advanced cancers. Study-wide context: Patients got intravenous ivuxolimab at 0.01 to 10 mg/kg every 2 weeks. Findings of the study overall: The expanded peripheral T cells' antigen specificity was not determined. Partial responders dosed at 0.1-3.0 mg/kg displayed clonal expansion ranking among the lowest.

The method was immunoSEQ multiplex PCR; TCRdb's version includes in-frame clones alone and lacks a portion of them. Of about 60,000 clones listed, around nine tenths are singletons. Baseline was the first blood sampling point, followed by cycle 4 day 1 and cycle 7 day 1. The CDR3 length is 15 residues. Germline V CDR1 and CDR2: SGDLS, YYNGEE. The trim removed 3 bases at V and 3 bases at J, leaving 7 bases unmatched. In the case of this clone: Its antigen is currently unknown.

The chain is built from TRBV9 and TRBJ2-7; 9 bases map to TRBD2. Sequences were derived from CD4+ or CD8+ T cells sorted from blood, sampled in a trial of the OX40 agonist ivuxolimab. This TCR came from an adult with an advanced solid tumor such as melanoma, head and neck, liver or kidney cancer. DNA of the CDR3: TGTGCCAGCAGCGAGGCGGGGGGGTCGGGCTACGAGCAGTACTTC. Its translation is CASSEAGGSGYEQYF.